The rows below give T cell receptor beta chains drawn from one sample of a study of blood T cell repertoires in COVID-19. This table comes from immunoSEQ multiplex PCR, and its TCRdb copy is limited to in-frame clones, with some not included. The data hold hundreds of thousands of clones, with 70% to 90% observed a single time. The specimen was peripheral blood. Receptors were obtained from a woman in her sixties or seventies with COVID-19, enrolled during active disease. CDR3s include the opening cysteine and the closing phenylalanine or tryptophan. D genes are given only for firm matches.

CDR3 protein,J gene,CDR3 length,D gene,V gene
CASSLQGVYTEAFF,TRBJ1-1,14,TRBD1,TRBV7-2
CASSLARGGTDTQYF,TRBJ2-3,15,TRBD2,TRBV27
CASSLGTEVGYTF,TRBJ1-2,13,TRBD1,TRBV27
CASTRDRGATEAFF,TRBJ1-1,14,TRBD1,TRBV5-6
CASSQSGGSEAFF,TRBJ1-1,13,TRBD1,TRBV3-1/TRBV3-2
CASSRTQGLEQYF,TRBJ2-7,13,NA,TRBV7-2
CASSLGQGGNIQYF,TRBJ2-4,14,TRBD1,TRBV5-4
CASNIDGGTNTGELFF,TRBJ2-2,16,TRBD2,TRBV14
CASTYGVAGGSTDTQYF,TRBJ2-3,17,TRBD2,TRBV5-1
CASSYTRVGGNTIYF,TRBJ1-3,15,NA,TRBV6-5
CASSLQATGINTGELFF,TRBJ2-2,17,NA,TRBV4-3
CASSLAGEEDTQYF,TRBJ2-3,14,TRBD2,TRBV18
CASSPAQGAWIGELFF,TRBJ2-2,16,TRBD1,TRBV3-1/TRBV3-2
CASSLVQGDIWWSSYNSPLHF,TRBJ1-6,21,NA,TRBV28
CASSLGQRVNQPQHF,TRBJ1-5,15,NA,TRBV7-2
CASTPLQGATEAFF,TRBJ1-1,14,TRBD1,TRBV19
CASSRGYQPQHF,TRBJ1-5,12,NA,TRBV23-1
CASSPWTSPETQYF,TRBJ2-5,14,TRBD2,TRBV9
CASSQDRNSYSNQPQHF,TRBJ1-5,17,NA,TRBV4-1
CASSRSGGSTGELFF,TRBJ2-2,15,NA,TRBV9
CASSYLRASQGSYEQYF,TRBJ2-7,17,NA,TRBV6-4
CASSWGQGLHFAQYF,TRBJ2-5,15,TRBD1,TRBV5-1
CASSSEANQPQHF,TRBJ1-5,13,NA,TRBV7-9
CASSYPNMGGGNQPQHF,TRBJ1-5,17,NA,TRBV6-2/TRBV6-3
CASSQDFTSGFTYEQYF,TRBJ2-7,17,TRBD2,TRBV4-3
CSALLYEQYF,TRBJ2-7,10,NA,TRBV29-1
CASSWVPPLAGVTSSYNEQFF,TRBJ2-1,21,TRBD2,TRBV5-1
CASSTQTGNTIYF,TRBJ1-3,13,NA,TRBV6-5
CASSPSADTSGYTF,TRBJ1-2,14,NA,TRBV18
CASSIGQVNNEQFF,TRBJ2-1,14,NA,TRBV19
CASSVRDTNTGELFF,TRBJ2-2,15,NA,TRBV9